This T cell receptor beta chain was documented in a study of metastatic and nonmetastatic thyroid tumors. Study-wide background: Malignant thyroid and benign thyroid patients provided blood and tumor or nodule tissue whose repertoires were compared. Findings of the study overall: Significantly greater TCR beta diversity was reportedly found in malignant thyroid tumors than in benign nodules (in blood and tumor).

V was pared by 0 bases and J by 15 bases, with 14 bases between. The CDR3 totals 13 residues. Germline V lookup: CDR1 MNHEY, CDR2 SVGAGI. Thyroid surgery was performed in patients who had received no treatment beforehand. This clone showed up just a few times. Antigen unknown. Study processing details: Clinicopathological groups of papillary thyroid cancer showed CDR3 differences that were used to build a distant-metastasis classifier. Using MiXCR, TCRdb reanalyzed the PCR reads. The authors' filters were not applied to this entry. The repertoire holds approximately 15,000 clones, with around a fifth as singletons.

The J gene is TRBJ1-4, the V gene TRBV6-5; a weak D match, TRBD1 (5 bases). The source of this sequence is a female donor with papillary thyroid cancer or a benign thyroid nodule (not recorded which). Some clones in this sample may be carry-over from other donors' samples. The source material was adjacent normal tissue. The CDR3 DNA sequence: TGTGCCAGCAGTTACTCGCCGACAGAATCGGTGTTTTTT. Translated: CASSYSPTESVFF.